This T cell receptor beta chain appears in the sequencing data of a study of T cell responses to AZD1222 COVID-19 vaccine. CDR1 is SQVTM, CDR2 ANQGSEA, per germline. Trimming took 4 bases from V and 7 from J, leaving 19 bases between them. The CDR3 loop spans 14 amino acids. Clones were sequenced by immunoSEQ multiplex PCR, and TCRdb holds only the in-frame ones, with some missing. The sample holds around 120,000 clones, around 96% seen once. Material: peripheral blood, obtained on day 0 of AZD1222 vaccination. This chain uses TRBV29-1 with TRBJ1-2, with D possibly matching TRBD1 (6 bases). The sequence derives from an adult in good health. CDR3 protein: CSVAGTNYPGGYTF. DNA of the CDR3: TGCAGCGTTGCCGGGACAAATTATCCGGGTGGCTACACCTTC.